A selection of T cell receptor beta chains follows, all from one sample in a study of CD8 T cells in Susac syndrome. TCRdb reprocessed the immunoSEQ multiplex PCR reads via MiXCR and lists one record per CDR3 protein. The sample carries about 140,000 distinct CDR3 sequences, approximately 95% recorded once. Sequences were obtained from CD4+ T cells from PBMCs. The receptors derive from a human donor with multiple sclerosis. Both conserved end residues are part of each CDR3. Fields, in order: V gene, J gene, clone size, D gene, CDR3 DNA, CDR3 protein. The D gene is left open where the match is weak. Rows give clone size only sometimes, using once, few, many, or a class for an expanded clone.

v_gene: TRBV5-1
j_gene: TRBJ2-5
abundance: .
d_gene: .
CDR3nt: TGCGCCAGCAGCTTTTTAAGGAAAGAGACCCAGTACTTC
CDR3aa: CASSFLRKETQYF

v_gene: TRBV5-1
j_gene: TRBJ2-5
abundance: .
d_gene: .
CDR3nt: TGCGCCAGCAGCGTACAGGGTCAAGAGACCCAGTACTTC
CDR3aa: CASSVQGQETQYF

v_gene: TRBV3-1
j_gene: TRBJ1-4
abundance: .
d_gene: .
CDR3nt: TGTGCCAGCAGCCAAGGGGTCAGGAATGAAAAACTGTTTTTT
CDR3aa: CASSQGVRNEKLFF

v_gene: TRBV12-3/TRBV12-4
j_gene: TRBJ2-1
abundance: .
d_gene: TRBD2
CDR3nt: TGTGCCAGCAGTTTCGGGACTAGCGGGGGGAACAATGAGCAGTTCTTC
CDR3aa: CASSFGTSGGNNEQFF

v_gene: TRBV6-6
j_gene: TRBJ1-5
abundance: .
d_gene: .
CDR3nt: TGTGCCAGCAAGGGTCACGATCCTTATCAGCCCCAGCATTTT
CDR3aa: CASKGHDPYQPQHF

v_gene: TRBV12-3/TRBV12-4
j_gene: TRBJ2-7
abundance: .
d_gene: .
CDR3nt: TGTGCCAGCAGTCCGGCTTGGGGCGGAACCTACGAGCAGTACTTC
CDR3aa: CASSPAWGGTYEQYF

v_gene: TRBV5-4
j_gene: TRBJ2-1
abundance: .
d_gene: TRBD2
CDR3nt: TGTGCCAGCAGCTTGCGTACTAGCGGAGTCAATGAGCAGTTCTTC
CDR3aa: CASSLRTSGVNEQFF

v_gene: TRBV4-3
j_gene: TRBJ2-5
abundance: .
d_gene: .
CDR3nt: TGCGCCAGCAGCCAAGGACTAGGACAAGAGACCCAGTACTTC
CDR3aa: CASSQGLGQETQYF

v_gene: TRBV3-1
j_gene: TRBJ2-2
abundance: .
d_gene: .
CDR3nt: TGTGCCACCCAGACAGCGACCGGGGAGCTGTTTTTT
CDR3aa: CATQTATGELFF

v_gene: TRBV2
j_gene: TRBJ2-1
abundance: once
d_gene: TRBD2
CDR3nt: TGTGCCAGCAGGAGCGGGACTTCCAATGAGCAGTTCTTC
CDR3aa: CASRSGTSNEQFF

v_gene: TRBV7-2
j_gene: TRBJ2-3
abundance: once
d_gene: .
CDR3nt: TGTGCCACCGCTCGACAGTTTCTTAGCACAGATACGCAGTATTTT
CDR3aa: CATARQFLSTDTQYF